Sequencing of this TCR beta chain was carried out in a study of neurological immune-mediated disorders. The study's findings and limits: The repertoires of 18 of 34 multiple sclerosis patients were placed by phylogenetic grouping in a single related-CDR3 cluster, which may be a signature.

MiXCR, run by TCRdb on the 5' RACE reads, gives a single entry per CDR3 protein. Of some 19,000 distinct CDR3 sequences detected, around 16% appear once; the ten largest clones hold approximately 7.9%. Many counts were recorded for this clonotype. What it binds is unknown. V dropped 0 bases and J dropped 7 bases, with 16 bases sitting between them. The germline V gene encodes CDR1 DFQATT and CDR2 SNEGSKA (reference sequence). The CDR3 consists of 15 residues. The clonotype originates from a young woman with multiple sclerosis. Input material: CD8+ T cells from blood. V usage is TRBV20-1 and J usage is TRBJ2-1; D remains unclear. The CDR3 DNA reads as TGCAGTGCTAGAGATCATGCAGGTGACCGAAATGAGCAGTTCTTC. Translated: CSARDHAGDRNEQFF.